The source of this TCR beta chain is a study of early T cells in non-severe SARS-CoV-2 infection. Overall study context: With bulk RNA from unsorted whole blood as input, sequencing yielded unpaired chains.

Germline CDR1 MNHNS, CDR2 SASEGT. V was pared by 5 bases and J by 0 bases, with 11 bases between. The CDR3 totals 16 residues. From the 5' RACE reads, TCRdb called clonotypes with MiXCR, one entry per CDR3 protein. This table holds some 30,000 distinct CDR3 sequences, approximately 5% found once. The J gene is TRBJ2-6, the V gene TRBV6-1; a possible D gene is TRBD1 (6 bases). This receptor was identified in an adult who was a healthcare worker with PCR-confirmed SARS-CoV-2 infection or an uninfected control (not recorded which). Sequenced material: whole blood. Here the CDR3 reads CASSLQGLSGANVLTF. In nucleotides, the CDR3 is TGTGCCAGCAGTCTACAGGGTCTCTCTGGGGCCAACGTCCTGACTTTC.